This T cell receptor beta chain was documented in a study of shared clonotypes between healthy human individuals. Comment on this clone: Its antigen is currently unknown.

Data came from immunoSEQ multiplex PCR; TCRdb stores just in-frame clones and leaves some out. The table lists more than 550,000 clones, 90% of them singletons. Per germline, CDR1 SGDLS and CDR2 YYNGEE. Deletions cut 2 bases from V and 3 bases from J, with 8 bases between. The CDR3 extends over 13 amino acids. Overall study findings and caveats: It was only blood that was sampled, and tissue repertoires likely differ.

Material for sequencing was memory CD8+ T cells from PBMCs. The subset here: CD45RO+ cells pooled with CCR7-negative TemRA cells. This sequence joins TRBV9 and TRBJ1-2; D is uncertain. This TCR was recovered from a man in his late teens or twenties in good health. Some clones in this sample may be carry-over from other donors' samples. The CDR3 loop is CASSVTDDYGYTF. The CDR3 DNA sequence: TGTGCCAGCAGCGTCACAGACGACTATGGCTACACCTTC.